Following are 2 T cell receptor beta chains from one sample sequenced in a study of CD8 T cells in Susac syndrome. Random hexamers served to reverse transcribe roughly 0.5 to 1 ug RNA. TCRdb processed the immunoSEQ multiplex PCR reads anew with MiXCR; each CDR3 protein has one entry. Among some 200,000 distinct CDR3 sequences, 95% were seen once, and the ten largest hold roughly 0.098%. Source material: CD4+ T cells from PBMCs. These receptors were collected from a human donor with Susac syndrome.

This rearrangement joins TRBV5-4 to TRBJ1-2; 8 bases line up with TRBD1. Germline V gene data show CDR1 as SGHNT and CDR2 as YYREEE (reference sequence). There are 16 residues in the CDR3. Trimming at V came to 6 bases and at J to 8 bases, leaving 18 bases not matched to a gene. CDR3 sequence: CASNSYSKTGGQGYTF. The CDR3 coding sequence is TGTGCCAGCAACTCTTACAGTAAAACAGGGGGTCAAGGCTACACCTTC.

V is TRBV20-1 and J is TRBJ1-1; D is unresolved. This CDR3 region has 13 residues. V was shortened by 3 bases and J by 0 bases, with 8 bases between the two germline ends. The germline V gene has CDR1 DFQATT and CDR2 SNEGSKA (reference sequence). DNA of the CDR3: TGCAGTGCTAGTCTTCAGATGAACACTGAAGCTTTCTTT. It encodes CSASLQMNTEAFF.